Below, one T cell receptor beta chain is given with its context. The data were taken from a study of T cell changes during pregnancy in multiple sclerosis. TCRdb's copy holds only in-frame clones and misses some; the assay was immunoSEQ multiplex PCR. Here the sample spans some 80,000 clones, about 92% being singletons. This specimen was peripheral blood, taken before pregnancy. The source of this sequence is a female donor with multiple sclerosis, enrolled in a pregnancy study.

The CDR3 reads CASSPPRLAGFTDTQYF. The CDR3, as DNA: TGTGCCAGCTCACCACCCCGGCTAGCGGGTTTCACAGATACGCAGTATTTT. This chain joins TRBV18 and TRBJ2-3; the match to TRBD2 covers 8 bases. Germline V gene data show CDR1 as KGHSH and CDR2 as LQKENI. V was pared by 0 bases and J by 2 bases, with 7 bases of the junction left unmatched. The CDR3 totals 17 residues.